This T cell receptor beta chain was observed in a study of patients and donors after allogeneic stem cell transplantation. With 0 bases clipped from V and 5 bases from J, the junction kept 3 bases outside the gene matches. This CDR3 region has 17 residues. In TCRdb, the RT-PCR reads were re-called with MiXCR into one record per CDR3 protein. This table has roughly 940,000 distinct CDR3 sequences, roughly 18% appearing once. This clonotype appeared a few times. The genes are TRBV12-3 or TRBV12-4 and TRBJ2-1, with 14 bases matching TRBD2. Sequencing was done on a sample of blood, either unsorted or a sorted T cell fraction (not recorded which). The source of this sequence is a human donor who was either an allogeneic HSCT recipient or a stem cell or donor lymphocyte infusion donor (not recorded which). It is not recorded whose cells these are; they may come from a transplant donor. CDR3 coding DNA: TGTGCCAGCAGTTTAGCGCCGACTAGCGGGGGGGACAATGAGCAGTTCTTC. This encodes CASSLAPTSGGDNEQFF.